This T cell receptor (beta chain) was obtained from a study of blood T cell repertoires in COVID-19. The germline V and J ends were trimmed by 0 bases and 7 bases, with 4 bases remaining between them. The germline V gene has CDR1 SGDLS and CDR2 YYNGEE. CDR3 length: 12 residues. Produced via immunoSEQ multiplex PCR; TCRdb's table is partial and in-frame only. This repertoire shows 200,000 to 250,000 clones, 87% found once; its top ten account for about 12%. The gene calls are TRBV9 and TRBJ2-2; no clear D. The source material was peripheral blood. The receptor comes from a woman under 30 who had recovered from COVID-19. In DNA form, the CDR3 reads TGTGCCAGCAGCGTAGCAGGCGGGGAGCTGTTTTTT. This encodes CASSVAGGELFF.